Listed here is a single TCR beta chain. The antigen remains undetermined. The PCR had 60 Vbeta and 13 Jbeta primers. Here immunoSEQ multiplex PCR was the method, and the copy in TCRdb shows in-frame clones only, minus some. The sample includes under 200,000 clones. The donors were healthy bone marrow donors. Trimming cost V 5 bases and J 4 bases; bases outside gene matches: 7. The CDR3 is made up of 15 amino acids. Germline V gene sequence: CDR1 WSHSY, CDR2 SAAADI. This sample is part of a study of cytomegalovirus exposure and HLA in healthy donors. Notes on the study in general: It was assumed in the presence/absence analyses that sequencing depth was roughly uniform across donors.

This rearrangement joins TRBV10-2 to TRBJ2-7; TRBD2 matches at 11 bases. This receptor was taken from a man aged 30 to 39 in good health and CMV-seronegative. Material: PBMCs. CDR3 amino acids: CASSSTLAGVYEQYF. CDR3 sequence (DNA): TGCGCCAGCAGTTCGACACTAGCGGGAGTATACGAGCAGTACTTC.